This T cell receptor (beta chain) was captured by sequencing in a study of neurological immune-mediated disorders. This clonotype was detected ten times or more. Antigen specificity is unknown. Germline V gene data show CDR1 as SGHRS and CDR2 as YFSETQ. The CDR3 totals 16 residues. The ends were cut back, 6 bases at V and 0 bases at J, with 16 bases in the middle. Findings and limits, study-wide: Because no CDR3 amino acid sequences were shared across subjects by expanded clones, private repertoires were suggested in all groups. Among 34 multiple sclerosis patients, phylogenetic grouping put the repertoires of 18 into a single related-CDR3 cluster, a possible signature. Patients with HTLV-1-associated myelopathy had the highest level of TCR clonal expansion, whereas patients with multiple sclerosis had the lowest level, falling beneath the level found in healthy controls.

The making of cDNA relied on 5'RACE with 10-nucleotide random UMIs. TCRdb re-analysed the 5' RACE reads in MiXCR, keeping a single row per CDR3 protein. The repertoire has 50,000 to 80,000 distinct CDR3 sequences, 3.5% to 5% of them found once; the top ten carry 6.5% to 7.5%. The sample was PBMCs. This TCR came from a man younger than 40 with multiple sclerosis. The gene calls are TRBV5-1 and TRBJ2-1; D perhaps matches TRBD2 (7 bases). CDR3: CASTGGGHHSYNEQFF. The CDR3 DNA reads TGCGCCAGCACCGGCGGGGGCCACCACTCCTACAATGAGCAGTTCTTC.